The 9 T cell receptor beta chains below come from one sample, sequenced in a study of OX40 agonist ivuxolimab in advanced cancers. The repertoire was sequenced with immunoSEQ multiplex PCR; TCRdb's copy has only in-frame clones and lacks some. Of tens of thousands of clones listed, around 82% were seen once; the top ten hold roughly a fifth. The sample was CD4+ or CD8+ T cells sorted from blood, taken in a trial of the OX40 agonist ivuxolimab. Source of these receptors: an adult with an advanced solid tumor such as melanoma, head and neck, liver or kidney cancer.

The CDR3, as DNA: TGTGCCAGCAGCCCCGGACAGAACTCCTACGAGCAGTACTTC. It translates to CASSPGQNSYEQYF. This chain joins TRBV7-9 and TRBJ2-7, with D tentatively TRBD1 (6 bases). CDR3 length: 14 residues. V was trimmed by 5 bases and J by 0 bases, leaving 11 bases between them. Germline V gene sequence: CDR1 SEHNR, CDR2 FQNEAQ (reference sequence).

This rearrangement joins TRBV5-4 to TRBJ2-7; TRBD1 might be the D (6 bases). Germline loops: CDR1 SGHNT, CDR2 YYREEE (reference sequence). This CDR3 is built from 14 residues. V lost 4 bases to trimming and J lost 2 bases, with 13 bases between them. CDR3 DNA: TGTGCCAGCAGCCAGGGGCCGGCCCCCTACGAGCAGTACTTC. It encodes CASSQGPAPYEQYF.

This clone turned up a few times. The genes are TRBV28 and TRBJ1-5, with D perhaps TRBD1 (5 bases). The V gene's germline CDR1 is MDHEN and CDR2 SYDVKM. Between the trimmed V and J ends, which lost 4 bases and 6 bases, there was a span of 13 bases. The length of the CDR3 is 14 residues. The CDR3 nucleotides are TGTGCCAGCAGTTCAGGGCACAGGCCTCAGCCCCAGCATTTT. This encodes CASSSGHRPQPQHF. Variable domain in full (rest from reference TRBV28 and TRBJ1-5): DVKVTQSSRYLVKRTGEKVFLECVQDMDHENMFWYRQDPGLGLRLIYFSYDVKMKEKGDIPEGYSVSREKKERFSLILESASTNQTSMYLCASSSGHRPQPQHFGDGTRLSIL.

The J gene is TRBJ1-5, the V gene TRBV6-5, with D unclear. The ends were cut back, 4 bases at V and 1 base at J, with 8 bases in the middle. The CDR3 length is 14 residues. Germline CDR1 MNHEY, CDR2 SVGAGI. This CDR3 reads CASSFGKSNQPQHF. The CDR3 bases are TGTGCCAGCAGTTTCGGGAAGAGCAATCAGCCCCAGCATTTT.

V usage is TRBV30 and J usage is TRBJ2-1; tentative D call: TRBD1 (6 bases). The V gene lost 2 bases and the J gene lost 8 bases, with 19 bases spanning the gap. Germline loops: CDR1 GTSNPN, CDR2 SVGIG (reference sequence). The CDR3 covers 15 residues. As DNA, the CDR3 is TGTGCCTGGAGTCTTATGGGGGCGAACTTCTATGAGCAGTTCTTC. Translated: CAWSLMGANFYEQFF.

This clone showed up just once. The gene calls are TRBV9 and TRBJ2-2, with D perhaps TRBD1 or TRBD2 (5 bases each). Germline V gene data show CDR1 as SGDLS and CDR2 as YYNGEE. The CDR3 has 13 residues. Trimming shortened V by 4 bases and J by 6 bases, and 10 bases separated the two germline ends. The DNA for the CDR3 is TGTGCCAGCAGCCCTTCGGGGCCCGGGGAGCTGTTTTTT. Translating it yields CASSPSGPGELFF. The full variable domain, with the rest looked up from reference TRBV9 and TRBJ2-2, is DSGVTQTPKHLITATGQRVTLRCSPRSGDLSVYWYQQSLDQGLQFLIQYYNGEERAKGNILERFSAQQFPDLHSELNLSSLELGDSALYFCASSPSGPGELFFGEGSRLTVL.

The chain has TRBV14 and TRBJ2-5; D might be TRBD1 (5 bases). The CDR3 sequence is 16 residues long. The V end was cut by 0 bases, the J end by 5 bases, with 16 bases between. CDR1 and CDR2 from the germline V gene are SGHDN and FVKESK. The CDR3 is CASSQDRGRAWETQYF. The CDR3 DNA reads TGTGCCAGCAGCCAAGATCGAGGCAGGGCCTGGGAGACCCAGTACTTC. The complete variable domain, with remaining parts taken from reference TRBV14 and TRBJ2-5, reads EAGVTQFPSHSVIEKGQTVTLRCDPISGHDNLYWYRRVMGKEIKFLLHFVKESKQDESGMPNNRFLAERTGGTYSTLKVQPAELEDSGVYFCASSQDRGRAWETQYFGPGTRLLVL.

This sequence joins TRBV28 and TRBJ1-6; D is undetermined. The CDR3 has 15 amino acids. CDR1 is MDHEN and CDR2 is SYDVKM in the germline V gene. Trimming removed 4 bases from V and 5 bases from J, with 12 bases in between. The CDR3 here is CASSSYGSHNSPLHF. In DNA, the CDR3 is TGTGCCAGCAGTTCGTATGGGTCCCATAATTCACCCCTCCACTTT.

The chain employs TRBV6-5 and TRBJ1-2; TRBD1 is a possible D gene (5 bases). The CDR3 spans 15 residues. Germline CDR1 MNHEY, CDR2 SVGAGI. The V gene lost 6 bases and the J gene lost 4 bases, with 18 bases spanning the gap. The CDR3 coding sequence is TGTGCCAGCAGCGACGGGACCCAAACCCTCTATGGCTACACCTTC. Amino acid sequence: CASSDGTQTLYGYTF.